Listed below are T cell receptor beta chains from one sample, sequenced in a study of blood T cells in healthy people across ages. Via MiXCR, TCRdb re-called the 5' RACE reads, giving one row per CDR3 protein. The table records 750,000 to 950,000 distinct CDR3 sequences, approximately 24% of them present only once. The same specimen was also included in a second study, on T cells of mothers and their children.

Sequencing was done on a sample of blood. The origin of the receptors is a boy younger than 18 in good health. CDR3s include the opening cysteine and the closing phenylalanine or tryptophan. D genes are given only for firm matches. Expanded clones get a size class; other rows say once, few or many, or leave the size out.

TRBJ1-4	-	TRBV14	TRBD1	TGTGCCAGCAGTGACCGGACAGGACGGGAAAAACTGTTTTTT	CASSDRTGREKLFF
TRBJ2-1	-	TRBV12-5	-	TGTGCTAGTGTTGGGCAGGGAACCTACAATGAGCAGTTCTTC	CASVGQGTYNEQFF
TRBJ1-2	-	TRBV29-1	-	TGCAGCGTTGGGGCCCCTAGACCAGGGACTAACTATGGCTACACCTTC	CSVGAPRPGTNYGYTF
TRBJ2-5	-	TRBV5-1	TRBD2	TGCGCCAGCAGCCCCGGGGGGGTCTTCCAAGAGACCCAGTACTTC	CASSPGGVFQETQYF
TRBJ2-5	few	TRBV4-2	-	TGTGCCAGCAGCCAAGTGCTTGAAGAGACCCAGTACTTC	CASSQVLEETQYF
TRBJ2-5	-	TRBV5-1	-	TGCGCCAGCAGCCCGGAAGGGGATGGGGAGACCCAGTACTTC	CASSPEGDGETQYF
TRBJ2-1	few	TRBV7-9	-	TGTGCCAGCAGCTTACAGCACAATGAGCAGTTCTTC	CASSLQHNEQFF
TRBJ2-1	-	TRBV9	-	TGTGCCAGCAGCGCCGGAGCGGTCTCCTACAATGAGCAGTTCTTC	CASSAGAVSYNEQFF
TRBJ1-2	-	TRBV25-1	-	TGTGCCAGCAGTGAAGGAGGAGGGGGCTATGGCTACACCTTC	CASSEGGGGYGYTF
TRBJ2-2	-	TRBV20-1	-	TGCAGTGCTAGATCTAAGGGGGGGGAGCTGTTTTTT	CSARSKGGELFF
TRBJ1-1	-	TRBV5-1	TRBD1	TGCGCCAGCAGCTTGACAGGGGGCATGAACACTGAAGCTTTCTTT	CASSLTGGMNTEAFF
TRBJ1-4	-	TRBV9	-	TGTGCCTGCAGCGCAACCCAGGGAGAAGGAGGTGAAAAACTGTTTTTT	CACSATQGEGGEKLFF
TRBJ2-5	-	TRBV7-2	TRBD2	TGTGCCAGCAGCTTATATCCGGGGGGAACAGAGACCCAGTACTTC	CASSLYPGGTETQYF
TRBJ1-2	-	TRBV11-3	-	TGTGCCAGCAGCTTAGATCGAGCGGGTGGCTACACCTTC	CASSLDRAGGYTF
TRBJ2-6	-	TRBV18	TRBD1	TGTGCCAGCTCTGCGGACAGGGATCCCGGGGCCAACGTCCTGACTTTC	CASSADRDPGANVLTF
TRBJ1-2	many	TRBV5-5	TRBD1	TGTGCCAGCAGCGGGGGAACCGGGACAGCTAACTATGGCTACACCTTC	CASSGGTGTANYGYTF
TRBJ2-3	few	TRBV2	TRBD1	TGTGCCAGCAGTGATTCCGGGACAGGGGGCACGGATACGCAGTATTTT	CASSDSGTGGTDTQYF